This section outlines one T cell receptor beta chain sequence together with its context. Its specificity is not known. This record comes from a study of blood T cells in healthy people across ages. Study results and limitations: Naive CD4+ cells and diversity were both higher in long-lived donors than in aged donors.

Through a sample-barcoded 5' primer and a J-beta primer mix, a second PCR was run for roughly 6 to 11 cycles. Each cDNA molecule carried a tag from a template-switch adaptor that contained 12 random nucleotides. TCRdb itself ran the 5' RACE reads through MiXCR, one entry per CDR3 protein. Seen here are about 970,000 distinct CDR3 sequences, roughly 47% observed once, and the top ten hold roughly 23%. V shed 5 bases, J shed 6 bases, and the junction held 13 bases outside the gene matches. The CDR3 runs 16 residues. Germline V gene sequence: CDR1 SGHTA, CDR2 FQGTGA. The chain uses TRBV7-3 and TRBJ2-3, with 8 bases aligning to TRBD2. The material sequenced was blood. This TCR derives from a woman aged 55-70 years in good health. The CDR3 sequence: CASSNGLAGPHDTQYF. The CDR3 DNA reads as TGTGCCAGCAGCAACGGGTTAGCGGGACCCCACGATACGCAGTATTTT.